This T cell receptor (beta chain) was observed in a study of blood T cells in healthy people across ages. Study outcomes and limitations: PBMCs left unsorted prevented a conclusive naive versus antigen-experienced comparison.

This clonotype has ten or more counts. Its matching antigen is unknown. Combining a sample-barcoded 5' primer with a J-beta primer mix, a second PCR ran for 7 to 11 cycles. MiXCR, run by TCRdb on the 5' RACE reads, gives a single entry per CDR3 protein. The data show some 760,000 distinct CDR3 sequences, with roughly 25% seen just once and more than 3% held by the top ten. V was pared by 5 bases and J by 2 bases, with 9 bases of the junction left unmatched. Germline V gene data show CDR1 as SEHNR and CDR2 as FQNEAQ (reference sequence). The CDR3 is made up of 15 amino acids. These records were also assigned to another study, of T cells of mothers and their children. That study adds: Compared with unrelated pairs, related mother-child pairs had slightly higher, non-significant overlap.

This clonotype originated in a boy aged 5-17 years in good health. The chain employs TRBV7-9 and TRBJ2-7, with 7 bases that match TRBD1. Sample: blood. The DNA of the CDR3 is TGTGCCAGCAGCCCCGAAGGGGGCCCAACCTACGAGCAGTACTTC. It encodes CASSPEGGPTYEQYF.